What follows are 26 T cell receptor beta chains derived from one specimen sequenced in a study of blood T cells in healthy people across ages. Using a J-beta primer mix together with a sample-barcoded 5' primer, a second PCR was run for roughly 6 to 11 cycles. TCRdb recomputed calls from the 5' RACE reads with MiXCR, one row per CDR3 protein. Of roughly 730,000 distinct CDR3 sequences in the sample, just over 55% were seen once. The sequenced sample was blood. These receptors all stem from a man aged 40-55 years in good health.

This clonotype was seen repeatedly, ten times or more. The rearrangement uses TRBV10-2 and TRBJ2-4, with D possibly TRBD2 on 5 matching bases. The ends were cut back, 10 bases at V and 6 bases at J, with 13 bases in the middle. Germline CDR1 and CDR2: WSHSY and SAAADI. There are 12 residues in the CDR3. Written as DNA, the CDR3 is TGCGCCACCGAGGGTACGGGAAACATTCAGTACTTC. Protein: CATEGTGNIQYF.

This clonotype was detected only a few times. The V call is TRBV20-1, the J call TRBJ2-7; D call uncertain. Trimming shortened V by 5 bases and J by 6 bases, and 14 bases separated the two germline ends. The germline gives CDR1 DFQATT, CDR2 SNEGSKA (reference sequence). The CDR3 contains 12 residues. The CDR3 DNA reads TGCAGTGCTTTAGACGATTCTGGCGAGCAGTACTTC. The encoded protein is CSALDDSGEQYF.

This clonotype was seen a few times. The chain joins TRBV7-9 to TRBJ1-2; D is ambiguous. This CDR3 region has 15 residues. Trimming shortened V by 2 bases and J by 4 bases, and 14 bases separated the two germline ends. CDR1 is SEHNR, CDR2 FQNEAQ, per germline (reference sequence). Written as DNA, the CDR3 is TGTGCCAGCAGCTTATTTATCTCGGCAGTCTATGGCTACACCTTC. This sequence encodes CASSLFISAVYGYTF.

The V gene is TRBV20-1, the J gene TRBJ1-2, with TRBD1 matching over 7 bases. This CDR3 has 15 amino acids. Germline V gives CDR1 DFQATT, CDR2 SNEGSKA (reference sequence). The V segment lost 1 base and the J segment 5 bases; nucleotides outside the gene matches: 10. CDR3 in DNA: TGCAGTGCTAGAGGACAGGGTGCAAGAACTTATGGCTACACCTTC. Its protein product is CSARGQGARTYGYTF.

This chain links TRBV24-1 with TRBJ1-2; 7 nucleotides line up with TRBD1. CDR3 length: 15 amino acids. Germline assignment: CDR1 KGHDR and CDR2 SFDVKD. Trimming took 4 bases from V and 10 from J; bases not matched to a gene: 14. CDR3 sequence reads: CATSDQGTARTNYTF. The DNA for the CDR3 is TGTGCCACCAGTGACCAGGGGACAGCTCGGACGAACTACACCTTC.

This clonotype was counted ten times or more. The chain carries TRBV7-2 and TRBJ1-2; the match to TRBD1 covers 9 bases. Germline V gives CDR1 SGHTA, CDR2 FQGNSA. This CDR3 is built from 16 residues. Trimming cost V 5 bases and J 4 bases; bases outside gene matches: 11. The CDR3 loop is CASSRSLQGAAYGYTF. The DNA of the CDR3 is TGTGCCAGCAGCCGAAGCTTACAGGGGGCGGCCTATGGCTACACCTTC.

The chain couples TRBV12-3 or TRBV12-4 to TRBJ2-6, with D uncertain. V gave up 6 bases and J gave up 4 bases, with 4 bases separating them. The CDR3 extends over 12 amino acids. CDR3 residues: CASRRGANVLTF. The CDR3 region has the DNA TGTGCCAGCAGGCGCGGGGCCAACGTCCTGACTTTC.

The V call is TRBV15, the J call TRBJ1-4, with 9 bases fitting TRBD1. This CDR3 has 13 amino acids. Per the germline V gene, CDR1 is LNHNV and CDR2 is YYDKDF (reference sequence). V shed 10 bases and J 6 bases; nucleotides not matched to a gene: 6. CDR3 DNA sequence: TGTGCCAGACCGGGACAGGGAGATGAAAAACTGTTTTTT. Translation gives CARPGQGDEKLFF.

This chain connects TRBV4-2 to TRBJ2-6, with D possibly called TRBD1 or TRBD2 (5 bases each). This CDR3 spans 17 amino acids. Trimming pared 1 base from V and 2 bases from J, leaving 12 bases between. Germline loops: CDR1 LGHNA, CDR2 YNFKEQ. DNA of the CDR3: TGTGCCAGCAGCCAAGGTACGGGGCCCGCTGGGGCCAACGTCCTGACTTTC. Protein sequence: CASSQGTGPAGANVLTF.

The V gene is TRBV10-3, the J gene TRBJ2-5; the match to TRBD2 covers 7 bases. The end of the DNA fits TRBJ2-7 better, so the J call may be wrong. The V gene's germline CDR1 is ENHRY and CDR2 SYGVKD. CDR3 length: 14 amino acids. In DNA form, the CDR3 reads TGTGCCATCAGTGAGGGCGGGGGACGTTACGAGCAGTACTTC. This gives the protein CAISEGGGRYEQYF.

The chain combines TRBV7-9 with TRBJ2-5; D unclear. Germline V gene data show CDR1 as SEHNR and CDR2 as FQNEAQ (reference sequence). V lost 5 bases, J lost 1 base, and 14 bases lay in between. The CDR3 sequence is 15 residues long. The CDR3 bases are TGTGCCAGCAGCCCCATTGGGGTGGTCCAAGAGACCCAGTACTTC. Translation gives CASSPIGVVQETQYF.

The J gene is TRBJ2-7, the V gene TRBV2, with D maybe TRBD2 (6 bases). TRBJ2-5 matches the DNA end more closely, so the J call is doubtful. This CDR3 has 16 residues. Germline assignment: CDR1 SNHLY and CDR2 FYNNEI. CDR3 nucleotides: TGTGCCAGCAGTGATGCGCGGGATGCTTCCATTGGGACCCAGTACTTC. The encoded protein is CASSDARDASIGTQYF.

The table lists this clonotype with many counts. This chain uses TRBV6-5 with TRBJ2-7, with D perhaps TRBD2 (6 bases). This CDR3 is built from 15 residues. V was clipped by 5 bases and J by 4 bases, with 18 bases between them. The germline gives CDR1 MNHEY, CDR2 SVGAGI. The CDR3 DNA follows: TGTGCCAGCAGTCGGCAAAAGGGTCGGGGGTACGAGCAGTACTTC. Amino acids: CASSRQKGRGYEQYF.

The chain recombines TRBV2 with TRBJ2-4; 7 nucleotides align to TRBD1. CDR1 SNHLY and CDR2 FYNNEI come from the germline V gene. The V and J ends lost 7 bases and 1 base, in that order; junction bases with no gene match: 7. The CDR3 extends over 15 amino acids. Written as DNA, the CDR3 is TGTGCCAGCATCAGGGGGAGTAATGCCAAAAACATTCAGTACTTC. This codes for CASIRGSNAKNIQYF.

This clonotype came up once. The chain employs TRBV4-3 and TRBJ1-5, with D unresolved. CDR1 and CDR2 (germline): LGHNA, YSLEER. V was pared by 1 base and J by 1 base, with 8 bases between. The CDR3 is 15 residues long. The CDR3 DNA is TGCGCCAGCAGCCAAGGGAGATCGAGCAATCAGCCCCAGCATTTT. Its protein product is CASSQGRSSNQPQHF.

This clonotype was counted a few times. The CDR3 nucleotides are TGTGCCAGCAGTTTTGATCATCGGGGTCAGCCCCAGCATTTT. Translating gives CASSFDHRGQPQHF. The chain links TRBV12-3 or TRBV12-4 to TRBJ1-5; D gene ambiguous. V lost 3 bases and J 6 bases, leaving 12 bases between the germline ends. The CDR3 consists of 14 residues.

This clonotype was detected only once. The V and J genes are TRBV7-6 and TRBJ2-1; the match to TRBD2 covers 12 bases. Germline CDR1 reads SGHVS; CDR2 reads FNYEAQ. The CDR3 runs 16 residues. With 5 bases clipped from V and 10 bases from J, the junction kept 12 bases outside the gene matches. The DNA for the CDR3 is TGTGCCAGCAGCCCGACTAGCGGGAGTTTCGGTTGGGAGCAGTTCTTC. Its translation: CASSPTSGSFGWEQFF.

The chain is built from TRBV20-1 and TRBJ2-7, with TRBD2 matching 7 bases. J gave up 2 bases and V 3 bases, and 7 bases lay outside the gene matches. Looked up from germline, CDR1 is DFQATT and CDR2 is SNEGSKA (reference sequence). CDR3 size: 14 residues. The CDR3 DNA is TGCAGTGCTAGTGTTGGAGCGGGGACCTACGAGCAGTACTTC. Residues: CSASVGAGTYEQYF.

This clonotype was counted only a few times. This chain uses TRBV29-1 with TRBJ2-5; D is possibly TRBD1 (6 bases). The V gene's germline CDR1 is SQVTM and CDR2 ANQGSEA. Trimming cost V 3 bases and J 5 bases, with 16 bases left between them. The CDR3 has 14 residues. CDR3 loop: CSVDRRTVGETQYF. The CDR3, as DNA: TGCAGCGTTGACCGTAGGACAGTGGGGGAGACCCAGTACTTC.

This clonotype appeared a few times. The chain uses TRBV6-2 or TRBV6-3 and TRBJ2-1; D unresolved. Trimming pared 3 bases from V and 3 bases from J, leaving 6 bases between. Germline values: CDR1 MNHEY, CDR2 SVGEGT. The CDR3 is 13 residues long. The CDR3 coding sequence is TGTGCCAGCAGTTATCTAGTCTACAATGAGCAGTTCTTC. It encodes CASSYLVYNEQFF.

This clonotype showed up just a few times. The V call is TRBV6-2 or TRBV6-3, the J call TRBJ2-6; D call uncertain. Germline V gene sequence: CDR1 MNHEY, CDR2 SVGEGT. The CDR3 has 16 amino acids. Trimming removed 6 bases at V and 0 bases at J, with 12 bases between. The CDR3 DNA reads TGTGCCAGCAGCCTTGACATCCCCTCTGGGGCCAACGTCCTGACTTTC. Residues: CASSLDIPSGANVLTF.

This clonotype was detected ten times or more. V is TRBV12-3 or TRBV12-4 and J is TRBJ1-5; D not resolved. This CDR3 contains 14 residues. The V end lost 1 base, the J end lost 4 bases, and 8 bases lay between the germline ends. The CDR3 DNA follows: TGTGCCAGCAGTTTAGGTCGGGGAAATCAGCCCCAGCATTTT. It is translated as CASSLGRGNQPQHF.

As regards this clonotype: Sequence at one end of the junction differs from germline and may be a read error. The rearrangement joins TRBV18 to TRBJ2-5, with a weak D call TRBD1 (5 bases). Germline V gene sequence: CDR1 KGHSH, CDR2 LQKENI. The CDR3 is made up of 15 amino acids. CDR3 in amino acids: CARSPPSRVQETQYF. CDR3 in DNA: TGTGCCCGCTCACCACCGAGCAGGGTCCAAGAGACCCAGTACTTC.

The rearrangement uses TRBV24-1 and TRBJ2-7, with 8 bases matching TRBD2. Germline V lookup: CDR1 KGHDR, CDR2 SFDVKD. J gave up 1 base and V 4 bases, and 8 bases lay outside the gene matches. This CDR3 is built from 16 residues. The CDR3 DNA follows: TGTGCCACCAGTGACAGCGATGCTAGCGGGTCCTACGAGCAGTACTTC. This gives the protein CATSDSDASGSYEQYF.

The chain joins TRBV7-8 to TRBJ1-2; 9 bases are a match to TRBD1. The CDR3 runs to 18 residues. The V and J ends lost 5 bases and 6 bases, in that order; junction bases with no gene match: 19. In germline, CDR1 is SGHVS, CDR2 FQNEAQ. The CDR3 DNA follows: TGTGCCAGCAGCACGGCTCCGGGACAGGGACCTATTTTAAATGGCTACACCTTC. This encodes CASSTAPGQGPILNGYTF.

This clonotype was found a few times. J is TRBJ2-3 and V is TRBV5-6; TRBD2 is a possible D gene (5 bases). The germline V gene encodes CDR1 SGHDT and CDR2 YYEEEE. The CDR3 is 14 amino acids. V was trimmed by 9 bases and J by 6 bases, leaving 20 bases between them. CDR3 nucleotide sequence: TGTGCCACCGTCCGGACGGGAAATTCGGATACGCAGTATTTT. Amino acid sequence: CATVRTGNSDTQYF.